These 18 T cell receptor beta chains came from one sample sequenced in a study of T-cell reconstitution after alpha-beta-depleted transplantation in children. A library of TCRbeta sequences, prepared with unique molecular identifiers, was generated. TCRdb redid the calling of the PCR reads with MiXCR, one entry per CDR3 protein. The data show about 19,000 distinct CDR3 sequences, over 10% seen once. The sample was PBMCs, mostly from graft donor cells, taken 60 days after TCRalphabeta/CD19-depleted stem cell transplant. The receptors derive from a female patient aged 2-15 years who had a stem cell transplant for congenital amegakaryocytic thrombocytopenia, so the T cells may come from the graft donor.

This chain uses TRBV4-3 with TRBJ2-1; D call uncertain. The germline V and J ends were trimmed by 5 bases and 6 bases, with 8 bases remaining between them. This CDR3 is 12 amino acids long. Germline V CDR1 and CDR2: LGHNA, YSLEER. The CDR3 DNA is TGCGCCAGCAGCACCCGGCTCAATGAGCAGTTCTTC. Amino acid sequence: CASSTRLNEQFF.

This clonotype was observed a handful of times. The rearrangement joins TRBV5-1 to TRBJ2-2; a weak D match, TRBD2 (5 bases). Trimming removed 0 bases from V and 4 bases from J, with 7 bases in between. Germline-derived CDR1 and CDR2 are SGHRS and YFSETQ. CDR3 length: 14 residues. Here the CDR3 DNA reads TGCGCCAGCAGCTTGGCCCGGGGCACCGGGGAGCTGTTTTTT. This encodes CASSLARGTGELFF.

Many counts were recorded for this clonotype. The gene calls are TRBV10-3 and TRBJ1-2; TRBD1 aligns across 7 bases. The CDR3 sequence is 15 residues long. After removal of 10 bases from V and 0 bases from J, the junction contained 11 bases not matched to a gene. CDR1 and CDR2 (germline): ENHRY, SYGVKD. The CDR3 loop is CATLRGRPANYGYTF. DNA for the CDR3: TGTGCCACCCTCAGGGGGAGGCCAGCTAACTATGGCTACACCTTC.

This clonotype was seen ten or more times. This sequence joins TRBV6-1 and TRBJ1-4, with unresolved D. The germline V gene has CDR1 MNHNS and CDR2 SASEGT. V lost 5 bases and J 1 base, leaving 14 bases between the germline ends. The length of the CDR3 is 16 residues. The CDR3 DNA is TGTGCCAGCAGTCCCCGCATGGAGGAAACTAATGAAAAACTGTTTTTT. Protein product: CASSPRMEETNEKLFF.

The chain combines TRBV6-1 with TRBJ2-1; 7 nucleotides line up with TRBD2. The junction had 7 bases not matched to a gene; V was cut back by 6 bases and J by 5 bases. This CDR3 is 14 amino acids long. Germline loops: CDR1 MNHNS, CDR2 SASEGT. The CDR3 coding sequence is TGTGCCAGCAGGCCGGGACTACCCGACAATGAGCAGTTCTTC. This gives the protein CASRPGLPDNEQFF.

This clonotype was recorded many times. V gene TRBV29-1 combines with J gene TRBJ2-1, with 12 nucleotides matching TRBD2. Germline values: CDR1 SQVTM, CDR2 ANQGSEA. V was clipped by 4 bases and J by 2 bases; unmatched bases: 15. The CDR3 spans 19 residues. CDR3: CSVVFSASGRAAPYNEQFF. CDR3 coding DNA: TGCAGCGTTGTCTTCTCGGCTAGCGGGAGGGCAGCTCCCTACAATGAGCAGTTCTTC.

Ten or more counts support this clonotype. V and J are TRBV7-8 and TRBJ2-7; tentative D call: TRBD2 (5 bases). In germline, CDR1 is SGHVS, CDR2 FQNEAQ. Trimming stripped 0 bases from V and 2 bases from J, with 14 bases between. The CDR3 runs 16 residues. The CDR3 loop is CASSLARVARAYEQYF. The CDR3 bases are TGTGCCAGCAGCTTAGCGCGGGTCGCTAGAGCCTACGAGCAGTACTTC.

This clonotype occurred many times. The chain combines TRBV5-1 with TRBJ1-2; 11 nucleotides match TRBD1. Germline V lookup: CDR1 SGHRS, CDR2 YFSETQ. J was trimmed by 2 bases and V by 2 bases; bases with no gene match: 8. This CDR3 has 17 amino acids. The CDR3 bases are TGCGCCAGCAGCTTTAGGACAGGGGGCCCTCTCAACTATGGCTACACCTTC. Its translation is CASSFRTGGPLNYGYTF.

This clonotype is medium-sized within its sample. The J gene is TRBJ2-5, the V gene TRBV20-1, with D perhaps assigned TRBD1 or TRBD2 (5 bases each). Germline V gene data show CDR1 as DFQATT and CDR2 as SNEGSKA (reference sequence). This CDR3 comprises 12 residues. Between the trimmed V and J ends, which lost 7 bases and 7 bases, there was a span of 16 bases. For the CDR3, the DNA is TGCAGTGTTATCCCCGGGGCTGGGACCCAGTACTTC. It is translated as CSVIPGAGTQYF.

This clonotype has at least ten counts. V gene TRBV15 combines with J gene TRBJ2-5; D might be TRBD2 (5 bases). V lost 3 bases and J 4 bases, leaving 12 bases between the germline ends. The CDR3 has 14 amino acids. In germline, CDR1 is LNHNV, CDR2 YYDKDF (reference sequence). The CDR3, as DNA: TGTGCCACCAGCAGTCCAACTAGGGCAGAGACCCAGTACTTC. This translates into CATSSPTRAETQYF.

This clonotype was seen at least ten times. This sequence joins TRBV12-3 or TRBV12-4 and TRBJ1-3, with D perhaps matching TRBD1 (6 bases). The V end was cut by 3 bases, the J end by 2 bases, with 32 bases between. The CDR3 covers 22 residues. The CDR3 protein is CASSFVYDPLLTLQGTGNTIYF. In DNA, the CDR3 is TGTGCCAGCAGTTTCGTTTACGATCCTCTCCTAACCTTACAGGGTACTGGAAACACCATATATTTT.

By share, this clonotype counts as medium-sized (0.01 to 0.1%). The germline gene is not matched at one end of the junction; a read error may be the cause. The rearrangement links TRBV5-1 to TRBJ2-2; 13 nucleotides match TRBD2. CDR1 and CDR2 from the germline V gene are SGHRS and YFSETQ. CDR3 length: 19 residues. CDR3 sequence reads: CASSWTSGRVKPNNGELFF. Here the CDR3 DNA reads TGCGCCAGCAGCTGGACTAGCGGGAGAGTTAAACCAAACAACGGGGAGCTGTTTTTT. Using reference TRBV5-1 and TRBJ2-2 for the parts outside the CDR3, the full variable domain is KAGVTQTPRYLIKTRGQQVTLSCSPISGHRSVSWYQQTPGQGLQFLFEYFSETQRNKGNFPGRFSGRQFSNSRSEMNVSTLELGDSALYLCASSWTSGRVKPNNGELFFGEGSRLTVL.

This clonotype was seen at least ten times. The CDR3 DNA reads as TGCAGTGCCATAGGGTCCCCAGGTAATGAGCAGTTCTTC. This gives the protein CSAIGSPGNEQFF. The chain uses TRBV20-1 and TRBJ2-1; D not certain. In germline, CDR1 is DFQATT, CDR2 SNEGSKA (reference sequence). The CDR3 is made up of 13 amino acids. Deletions cut 6 bases from V and 7 bases from J, with 16 bases between.

This clonotype was observed at least ten times. The chain uses TRBV20-1 and TRBJ2-1; maybe TRBD2 (5 bases). CDR3 length equals 15 residues. Between the trimmed V and J ends, which lost 5 bases and 0 bases, there was a span of 14 bases. Germline V gene data show CDR1 as DFQATT and CDR2 as SNEGSKA (reference sequence). CDR3 sequence: CSAVPDYVSYNEQFF. CDR3 sequence (DNA): TGCAGTGCTGTCCCCGACTACGTCTCCTACAATGAGCAGTTCTTC.

This clonotype showed up many times. The V and J genes are TRBV20-1 and TRBJ2-5; D gene uncertain. Trimming took off 3 bases at V and 5 bases at J, with 7 bases between the two ends. This CDR3 comprises 11 residues. The germline V gene has CDR1 DFQATT and CDR2 SNEGSKA (reference sequence). Here the CDR3 DNA reads TGCAGTGCTAGTTCCAGGGAGACCCAGTACTTC. Protein product: CSASSRETQYF.

The gene calls are TRBV27 and TRBJ2-7; no firm D call. Trimming took 6 bases from V and 2 from J, leaving 11 bases between them. The germline gives CDR1 MNHEY, CDR2 SMNVEV (reference sequence). The CDR3 is 13 amino acids. This chain's CDR3 is CASSGSLTYEQYF. The CDR3 bases are TGTGCCAGCAGCGGCAGTCTTACCTACGAGCAGTACTTC.

Many counts were recorded for this clonotype. The V and J genes are TRBV10-3 and TRBJ2-3; 7 positions agree with TRBD2. Germline-derived CDR1 and CDR2 are ENHRY and SYGVKD. J was trimmed by 4 bases and V by 0 bases; bases with no gene match: 4. The CDR3 totals 15 residues. CDR3 amino acids: CAISESLAVSDTQYF. The CDR3 DNA reads TGTGCCATCAGTGAGTCGCTAGCGGTCTCAGATACGCAGTATTTT.

The sample holds many counts of this clonotype. The V gene is TRBV24-1, the J gene TRBJ2-2, with D uncertain. The germline V and J ends were trimmed by 2 bases and 6 bases, with 3 bases remaining between them. This CDR3 has 12 amino acids. The germline V gene has CDR1 KGHDR and CDR2 SFDVKD. The CDR3 sequence: CATSDWSGELFF. The CDR3 coding sequence is TGTGCCACCAGTGATTGGTCCGGGGAGCTGTTTTTT.